This T cell receptor beta chain appears in the sequencing data of a study of blood T cells in healthy people across ages (dated by TCRdb to 2014 to 2015). Turning to the overall study: In model experiments, template switching captured roughly one uniquely barcoded TCR beta cDNA molecule for every two T cells. The study measured age-related changes in TCR beta repertoire diversity using deep sequencing normalized with unique cDNA molecular identifiers. Donors were grouped into four age groups: young (average approximately 15 years), middle-aged (around 39), aged (over 55) and long-lived (82). Donors of different ages were randomly distributed across sequencing lanes to avoid experimental bias. Using the same blood draw, the study looked at two additional independent replicas of 1 million unique cDNA reads for two donors, one aged 18 to 30 and the other aged 80 or older. What the work shows at the level of the full study, not this receptor alone: Conclusive comparison of naive and antigen-experienced compartments was prevented by the profiling of bulk unsorted PBMCs. Compared with the aged group, the long-lived group had more naive CD4+ T cells, fewer expanded clones and increased TCR diversity, suggesting age selection. Because donor CMV infection status was unknown, age-related changes in expanded clonotypes were potentially confounded. Estimates of total diversity from one million sequenced T cells were regarded as lower bounds and underestimates. Observed TCR beta diversity per million T cells fell roughly linearly with age, and a significant reduction was already apparent by age around 40. There was a strong correlation between observed TCR beta diversity and the percentage of naive T cells measured by flow cytometry.

Library creation used 5' RACE. The sequencing machine was an Illumina HiSeq 2500. The second PCR ran for about 6 to 12 cycles and used a J-beta primer mix along with a sample-barcoded 5' primer. A template-switch 5' adaptor carrying 12 random nucleotides introduced a unique molecular identifier onto each TCR beta cDNA molecule. Each sample yielded at least 2.5 million CDR3-containing paired-end reads. First-strand cDNA was synthesized from all RNA with the Mint cDNA synthesis kit, primed by a TRBC-specific oligonucleotide. After uracil-DNA glycosylase treatment, a first 18-cycle PCR used universal primers M1SS and BC2_uni_R on all cDNA. The study's processing was this. For normalization, 1 million high-quality reads were randomly selected from each sample, with every read carrying a distinct molecular identifier. Instead of being binned into consensus sequences, reads that shared molecular identifiers were thrown out. MiTCR, with a Q25 quality threshold and the strictest error-elimination algorithm, was used for CDR3 identification, clonotype clustering and error correction. A nonparametric unseen species model with Euler transformation was used to estimate a lower bound on total TCR beta diversity. Using fastp trimming at Q25 and MiXCR clonotype assembly, TCRdb reanalyzed the public sequencing data and kept in-frame beta chains. Under each unique CDR3 protein, matching rows form one entry showing the most common genes and DNA. Here the V and J calls rest on TCRdb's processing, not on the authors' analysis. The sample records more than 550,000 distinct CDR3 sequences, about 24% of which are singletons. Clones ranked in the top ten supply about 20% of the sample.

Per the germline V gene, MNHEY is the CDR1 and SVGEGT is the CDR2. V is pared back by 6 bases and J by 7 bases, with 15 bases lying between the germline termini. The CDR3 spans 13 residues, from the cysteine through the phenylalanine. Here the CDR3 DNA is all that survives: 39 bases in frame from base 1. A word on this clonotype: The antigen this receptor binds is unknown. The input lacks base qualities; no much larger clone sits a single base away.

The donors were roughly 40 Caucasian individuals from Russia, aged about 6 to 100 years, who were systemically healthy. Around 10 milliliters of peripheral blood were drawn from each donor into EDTA-treated Vacutainer tubes. Ficoll-Paque density-gradient centrifugation was used to isolate PBMCs, with at least 6.5 million per sample. Trizol reagent was used to extract total RNA from the PBMCs, yielding at least 5.5 micrograms per sample. For every donor, an aliquot of PBMCs went through flow cytometry to measure the percentages of naive CD45RAhigh/CD27high T cells. The TCR sequence derives from a man aged 65-85 years in good health. What was sequenced was blood. The chain uses TRBV6-2 or TRBV6-3 and TRBJ1-2; the D gene cannot be resolved reliably. The DNA sequence is TGTGCCAGCAGGGTTGGAGGGATTAGTGGCTACACCTTC. Translated, it gives CASRVGGISGYTF.